The TCR beta chain described here comes from a study of blood T cell repertoires in COVID-19. This CDR3 contains 16 residues. CDR1 and CDR2 (germline): SGDLS, YYNGEE. Unmatched junction bases numbered 10, after V lost 7 bases and J lost 0 bases. The authors' processing: Amplifying reference gene primers gave estimates of nucleated cell counts. Data came from immunoSEQ multiplex PCR; TCRdb stores just in-frame clones and leaves some out. D and trimming come from the DNA, and the V and J calls and clone size come from that table. This table has around 200,000 clones, about 90% appearing once. This chain joins TRBV9 and TRBJ2-1, with 7 bases that match TRBD2. This clonotype was obtained from a woman aged 45 to 65 in a cohort exposed to, infected with or recovered from COVID-19 (not recorded which). The sample comprised PBMCs or T cells enriched from blood (not recorded which). The DNA for the CDR3 is TGTGCCAGCTCCAAGGGGAGGGCTAGCTCCTACAATGAGCAGTTCTTC. Translating it yields CASSKGRASSYNEQFF.